This T cell receptor beta chain was profiled in a study of blood T cell repertoires in COVID-19. In the study overall: Acute-phase and convalescent COVID-19 samples originated in the United States, Italy and Spain.

In the original workflow: Reference gene primers were amplified, and this amplification served to estimate nucleated cell counts. Profiling relied on immunoSEQ multiplex PCR, and the TCRdb table lists in-frame clones only, not all of them. The V and J calls and clone size are taken from that table; D and trimming were inferred from the DNA. The sample consists of 200,000 to 300,000 clones, 70% to 90% of them appearing once. Cohort 3 recovery required two negative PCRs, clearance, or symptom resolution. CDR1 and CDR2 (germline): SGDLS, YYNGEE. The CDR3 covers 15 residues. The ends were cut back, 3 bases at V and 2 bases at J, with 9 bases in the middle.

The genes are TRBV9 and TRBJ1-6; D gene unclear. Input material: PBMCs or T cells enriched from blood (not recorded which). The sequence derives from a man aged 40-49 years who had recovered from COVID-19. CDR3 in amino acids: CASSDGGTYNSPLHF. The CDR3 DNA reads as TGTGCCAGCAGCGATGGAGGCACCTATAATTCACCCCTCCACTTT.